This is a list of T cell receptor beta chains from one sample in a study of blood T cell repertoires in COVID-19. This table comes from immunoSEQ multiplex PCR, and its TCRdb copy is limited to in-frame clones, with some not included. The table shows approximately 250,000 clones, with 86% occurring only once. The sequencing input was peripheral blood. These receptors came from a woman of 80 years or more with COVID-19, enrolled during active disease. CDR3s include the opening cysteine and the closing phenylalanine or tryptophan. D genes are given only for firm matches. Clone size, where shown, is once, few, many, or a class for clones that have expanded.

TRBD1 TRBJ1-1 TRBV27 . CASSLSATGVTEAFF TGTGCCAGCAGTTTATCGGCCACAGGGGTCACTGAAGCTTTCTTT
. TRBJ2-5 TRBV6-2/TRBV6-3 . CASTPGGSGQETQYF TGTGCCAGCACCCCGGGTGGCTCGGGGCAAGAGACCCAGTACTTC
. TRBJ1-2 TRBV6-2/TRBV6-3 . CASSLGQSGYTF TGTGCCAGCAGTCTCGGACAGTCTGGCTACACCTTC
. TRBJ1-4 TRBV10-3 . CAISDQGLGNEKLFF TGTGCCATCAGCGACCAGGGGCTGGGTAATGAAAAACTGTTTTTT
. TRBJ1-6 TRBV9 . CASSEGVANSPLHF TGTGCCAGCAGCGAGGGGGTGGCTAATTCACCCCTCCACTTT
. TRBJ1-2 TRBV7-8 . CASSLLSGNYGYTF TGTGCCAGCAGCCTCCTATCAGGGAACTATGGCTACACCTTC
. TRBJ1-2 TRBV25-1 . CASRASNYGYTF TGTGCCAGCAGGGCCTCTAACTATGGCTACACCTTC
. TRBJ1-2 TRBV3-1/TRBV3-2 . CASSQDQAGDGYTF TGTGCCAGCAGCCAAGATCAGGCAGGGGATGGCTACACCTTC
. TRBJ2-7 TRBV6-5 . CASSYSRGSQYF TGTGCCAGCAGTTACTCGAGGGGGAGTCAGTACTTC
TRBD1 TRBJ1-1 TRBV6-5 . CASREGTGAGTEAFF TGTGCCAGCAGGGAGGGGACAGGGGCTGGCACTGAAGCTTTCTTT
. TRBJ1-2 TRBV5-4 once CASSPDRSYGYTF TGTGCCAGCAGCCCTGACAGAAGCTATGGCTACACCTTC
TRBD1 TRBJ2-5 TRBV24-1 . CATSDWDRVQSGETQYF TGTGCCACCAGTGATTGGGACAGGGTCCAGTCGGGGGAGACCCAGTACTTC
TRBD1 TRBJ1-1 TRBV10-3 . CAITGGLNTEAFF TGTGCCATCACAGGGGGCCTGAACACTGAAGCTTTCTTT
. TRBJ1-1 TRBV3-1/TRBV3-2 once CASSRGTRGFAEAFF TGTGCCAGCAGCCGCGGGACTCGTGGGTTCGCTGAAGCTTTCTTT
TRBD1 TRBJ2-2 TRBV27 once CASSRQGVTGELFF TGTGCCAGCAGTCGGCAGGGGGTCACCGGGGAGCTGTTTTTT
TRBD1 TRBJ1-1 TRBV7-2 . CASSLQGAGTEAFF TGTGCCAGCAGCTTACAGGGGGCGGGAACTGAAGCTTTCTTT
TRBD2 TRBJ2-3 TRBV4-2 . CASSQTSGSDTQYF TGTGCCAGCAGCCAGACTAGCGGGTCAGATACGCAGTATTTT